Reported below is one T cell receptor beta chain. Antigen specificity is unknown. This record comes from a study of OX40 agonist ivuxolimab in advanced cancers. Across the study: Patients in dose escalation had liver, melanoma, kidney or head and neck cancers. Study findings and constraints: Low normalized T-cell clonal expansion was additionally recorded for some nonresponders.

At baseline, cycle 4 day 1, and cycle 7 day 1, blood was sampled. Assay used: immunoSEQ multiplex PCR; TCRdb lists only in-frame clones, some missing. The sample lists tens of thousands of clones, about 86% occurring once. CDR3 size: 16 residues. The V gene lost 4 bases and the J gene lost 2 bases, with 15 bases spanning the gap. The germline V gene encodes CDR1 LNHDA and CDR2 SQIVND (reference sequence). The chain uses TRBV19 and TRBJ1-5; unclear D gene. The specimen was CD4+ or CD8+ T cells sorted from blood, collected in a trial of the OX40 agonist ivuxolimab. This TCR came from an adult with an advanced solid tumor such as melanoma, head and neck, liver or kidney cancer. CDR3 nucleotides: TGTGCCAGTAGTAAGGACGGAATGGTACGCAATCAGCCCCAGCATTTT. Protein product: CASSKDGMVRNQPQHF.